This entry lists 11 T cell receptor beta chains sequenced from one sample in a study of metastatic and nonmetastatic thyroid tumors. TCRdb called clones again from the PCR reads with MiXCR. The sample holds tens of thousands of clones, roughly an eighth seen once. Patients were all untreated before their thyroid surgery. The source material was blood. Every receptor here comes from a male donor with papillary thyroid cancer or a benign thyroid nodule (not recorded which). Some clones in this sample may be carry-over from other donors' samples.

This clone was found many times. This CDR3 is CSARVTGDQPQHF. For the CDR3, the DNA is TGCAGTGCTAGAGTGACAGGTGATCAGCCCCAGCATTTT. The chain joins TRBV20-1 to TRBJ1-5, with D possibly being TRBD1 (6 bases). The CDR3 extends over 13 amino acids. Per the germline V gene, CDR1 is DFQATT and CDR2 is SNEGSKA (reference sequence). Trimming pared 1 base from V and 5 bases from J, leaving 9 bases between.

Turning to this clone: A much larger clone differs from this one at a single base, so this may be a read error. This chain uses TRBV6-2 or TRBV6-3 with TRBJ2-5; 12 nucleotides line up with TRBD1. CDR1 and CDR2 (germline): MNHEY, SVGEGT. The CDR3 covers 15 residues. Here the CDR3 reads CASGYLGQGADTQYF. The CDR3 coding sequence is TGTGCCAGCGGTTACCTGGGACAGGGGGCGGATACCCAGTACTTC.

For this clone: One end of the junction varies from germline; a read error may be responsible. This rearrangement joins TRBV18 to TRBJ2-2; 10 bases line up with TRBD1. The CDR3 consists of 16 residues. Germline CDR1 is KGHSH and CDR2 is LQKENI. Written as DNA, the CDR3 is TGTGCCAGCTCAAGACAGGGGGCGATGGGCACCGGGGATCTGTTTTTT. This encodes CASSRQGAMGTGDLFF.

Comments on this clone: An end of the junction differs from the germline gene, which may be a read error. The rearrangement links TRBV10-3 to TRBJ2-7; 8 bases map to TRBD2. This CDR3 is built from 13 residues. CDR1 ENHRY and CDR2 SYGVKD come from the germline V gene. The CDR3 protein is CAIGEESGSEQYF. The CDR3 DNA reads as TGTGCCATCGGTGAGGAAAGCGGGAGTGAGCAATACTTC.

This clone was observed a handful of times. This chain connects TRBV28 to TRBJ2-7; 7 positions agree with TRBD2. This CDR3 is built from 15 residues. Germline V gene sequence: CDR1 MDHEN, CDR2 SYDVKM. V shed 3 bases and J 5 bases; nucleotides not matched to a gene: 10. The CDR3 DNA sequence: TGTGCCAGCAGTTTGTCGCGGGAGTTGAATGACGAGCAGTACTTC. Its protein is CASSLSRELNDEQYF.

The V call is TRBV28, the J call TRBJ2-7, with D possibly matching TRBD2 (5 bases). The CDR3 loop spans 14 amino acids. In germline, CDR1 is MDHEN, CDR2 SYDVKM. The V gene lost 8 bases and the J gene lost 1 base, with 15 bases spanning the gap. Here the CDR3 DNA reads TGTGCCAGCTCCCCAGAGCGGTTTTCCTACGAGCAGTACTTC. This gives the protein CASSPERFSYEQYF.

This clone has at least ten counts. Written as DNA, the CDR3 is TGTGCCAGCAGTGTAAACGACAGGAGGGTTGCTTTCTTT. The encoded protein is CASSVNDRRVAFF. This chain links TRBV2 with TRBJ1-1; weak D call: TRBD1 (6 bases). V was clipped by 4 bases and J by 11 bases, with 17 bases between them. Germline CDR1 SNHLY, CDR2 FYNNEI. The CDR3 is 13 amino acids.

This clone has ten or more counts. The V and J genes are TRBV12-3 or TRBV12-4 and TRBJ1-1; D is unresolved. The CDR3 has 14 residues. V was shortened by 3 bases and J by 0 bases, with 8 bases between the two germline ends. The DNA of the CDR3 is TGTGCCAGCAGTTTCACTTGGTTGAACACTGAAGCTTTCTTT. Its protein product is CASSFTWLNTEAFF.

This clone has at least ten counts. The chain uses TRBV6-1 and TRBJ1-5; 10 positions match TRBD1. V trimming: 5 bases; J trimming: 2 bases; junction bases outside the gene matches: 3. The CDR3 has 15 residues. The germline gives CDR1 MNHNS, CDR2 SASEGT. DNA of the CDR3: TGTGCCAGCAGTTCCGGGACAGGGGGCAATCAGCCCCAGCATTTT. As protein: CASSSGTGGNQPQHF.

In this sample, this clone turned up a few times. A read error may explain this, as a much larger clone is one base away. As the CDR3 is not closed by the conserved phenylalanine or tryptophan, this likely results from a read error. V gene TRBV5-4 combines with J gene TRBJ1-6; no clear D. Germline V CDR1 and CDR2: SGHNT, YYREEE (reference sequence). Trimming took 1 base from V and 5 from J, leaving 13 bases between them. This CDR3 has 16 residues. The CDR3 is CASSLMRTGDNSPLHS. The CDR3 bases are TGTGCCAGCAGCTTGATGAGGACTGGGGATAATTCACCCCTCCACTCT.

This clone was counted many times. This sequence joins TRBV19 and TRBJ2-1; no definite D call. This CDR3 has 14 amino acids. Germline V gene sequence: CDR1 LNHDA, CDR2 SQIVND (reference sequence). Trimming shortened V by 3 bases and J by 6 bases, and 12 bases separated the two germline ends. CDR3 nucleotide sequence: TGTGCCAGTAGTATCCCTCCAGACCGCAATGAGCAGTTCTTC. Translated, it gives CASSIPPDRNEQFF.